This TCR beta chain originates from a study of blood T cell repertoires in COVID-19. Produced via immunoSEQ multiplex PCR; TCRdb's table is partial and in-frame only. The sample contains roughly 410,000 clones, about 88% of which appear only once. It was during active infection that Seattle patients were enrolled and then longitudinally followed. CDR3 length: 13 residues. V lost 6 bases, J lost 0 bases, and 8 bases lay in between. Germline V CDR1 and CDR2: MDHEN, SYDVKM. Sequenced: peripheral blood. The V call is TRBV28, the J call TRBJ1-1; no reliable D call. The receptor was isolated from a woman between 35 and 50 years old with COVID-19, enrolled during active disease. The CDR3: CASRRELNTEAFF. The CDR3 nucleotides read TGTGCCAGCAGAAGGGAGTTGAACACTGAAGCTTTCTTT.